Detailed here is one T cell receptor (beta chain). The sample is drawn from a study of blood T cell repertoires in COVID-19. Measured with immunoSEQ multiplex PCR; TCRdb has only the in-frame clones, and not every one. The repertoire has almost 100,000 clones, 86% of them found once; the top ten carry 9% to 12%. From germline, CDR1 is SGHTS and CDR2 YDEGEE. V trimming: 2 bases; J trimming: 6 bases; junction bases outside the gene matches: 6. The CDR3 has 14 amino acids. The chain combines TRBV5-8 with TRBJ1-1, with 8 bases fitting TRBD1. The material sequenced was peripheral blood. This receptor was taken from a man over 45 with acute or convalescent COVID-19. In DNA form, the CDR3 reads TGTGCCAGCAGCTTCCAACAGGGGGTCTCTGAAGCTTTCTTT. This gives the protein CASSFQQGVSEAFF.